One sample yielded the 9 T cell receptor beta chains listed below, sequenced in a study of OX40 agonist ivuxolimab in advanced cancers. TCRdb's table, derived via immunoSEQ multiplex PCR, lists solely in-frame clones and lacks some. The sample has under 60,000 clones; about 90% are singletons. This sample comprised CD4+ or CD8+ T cells sorted from blood, obtained in a trial of the OX40 agonist ivuxolimab. These receptors originate from an adult with an advanced solid tumor such as melanoma, head and neck, liver or kidney cancer.

The V call is TRBV4-2, the J call TRBJ2-3; possible D gene TRBD2, 6 bases. CDR3 length equals 14 residues. Germline CDR1 is LGHNA and CDR2 is YNFKEQ. V was shortened by 5 bases and J by 11 bases, with 20 bases between the two germline ends. The CDR3 coding sequence is TGTGCCAGCAGCTTCGGAGGCGTAAACGGGGGGCAGTATTTT. This gives the protein CASSFGGVNGGQYF.

This chain uses TRBV18 with TRBJ2-7; D is uncertain. The CDR3 totals 16 residues. V was trimmed by 2 bases and J by 0 bases, leaving 14 bases between them. CDR1 is KGHSH, CDR2 LQKENI, per germline. In DNA form, the CDR3 reads TGTGCCAGCTCACCAAGCCAGAAGGGCAGCTCCTACGAGCAGTACTTC. This gives the protein CASSPSQKGSSYEQYF.

This clone appeared once. The chain carries TRBV5-4 and TRBJ2-3; maybe TRBD2 (6 bases). Germline values: CDR1 SGHNT, CDR2 YYREEE (reference sequence). The CDR3 covers 15 residues. Trimming pared 4 bases from V and 1 base from J, leaving 13 bases between. The CDR3, as DNA: TGTGCCAGCAGCACCCGGGACTTACGCACAGATACGCAGTATTTT. Translation gives CASSTRDLRTDTQYF.

This chain joins TRBV4-1 and TRBJ1-5, with 7 bases fitting TRBD1. V was clipped by 0 bases and J by 4 bases; unmatched bases: 6. The CDR3 is made up of 16 amino acids. The germline gives CDR1 MGHRA, CDR2 YSYEKL. The DNA of the CDR3 is TGCGCCAGCAGCCAAGAGGGACAGCCGGGTAATCAGCCCCAGCATTTT. It translates to CASSQEGQPGNQPQHF.

The chain links TRBV7-9 to TRBJ1-4; possibly TRBD1 for D (6 bases). CDR1 SEHNR and CDR2 FQNEAQ come from the germline V gene (reference sequence). The CDR3 sequence is 15 residues long. V lost 5 bases and J lost 1, with 11 bases in between. DNA for the CDR3: TGTGCCAGCAGCCCAATACAGGGAACTAATGAAAAACTGTTTTTT. It yields the protein CASSPIQGTNEKLFF.

This chain links TRBV4-1 with TRBJ1-2, with a possible D match to TRBD1 (6 bases). The V gene lost 0 bases and the J gene lost 5 bases, with 10 bases spanning the gap. CDR1 MGHRA and CDR2 YSYEKL come from the germline V gene. CDR3 length equals 14 residues. CDR3 sequence reads: CASSQEDRLYGYTF. The CDR3, as DNA: TGCGCCAGCAGCCAAGAAGACAGGTTGTATGGCTACACCTTC.

The chain joins TRBV19 to TRBJ2-3; 7 nucleotides align to TRBD2. The V gene's germline CDR1 is LNHDA and CDR2 SQIVND (reference sequence). The CDR3 loop spans 17 amino acids. V shed 5 bases, J shed 0 bases, and the junction held 11 bases outside the gene matches. CDR3 residues: CASSYTRAGLSTDTQYF. For the CDR3, the DNA is TGTGCCAGTAGTTATACCCGAGCGGGGCTTAGCACAGATACGCAGTATTTT.

The chain uses TRBV5-1 and TRBJ2-5, with 11 nucleotides matching TRBD2. The CDR3 loop spans 17 amino acids. V shed 2 bases and J 5 bases; nucleotides not matched to a gene: 11. The V gene's germline CDR1 is SGHRS and CDR2 YFSETQ. Here the CDR3 reads CASSLPASGGPGETQYF. The CDR3, as DNA: TGCGCCAGCAGCTTACCCGCTAGCGGGGGGCCGGGGGAGACCCAGTACTTC.

This CDR3 is CASTLSGNYNEQFF. CDR3 nucleotide sequence: TGTGCCAGCACACTAAGCGGGAACTACAATGAGCAGTTCTTC. The chain carries TRBV9 and TRBJ2-1, with TRBD2 matching 7 bases. The CDR3 is 14 amino acids. Germline trimming cut 6 bases from V and 3 bases from J; bases unmatched to any gene: 6. Germline values: CDR1 SGDLS, CDR2 YYNGEE.